Following are 25 T cell receptor beta chains from one sample sequenced in a study of cytomegalovirus exposure and HLA in healthy donors. A multiplex PCR was run with 60 Vbeta primers and 13 Jbeta primers. Measured with immunoSEQ multiplex PCR; TCRdb has only the in-frame clones, and not every one. This sample has about 190,000 clones, with approximately 88% found just once. Sequenced input: PBMCs. Source of these receptors: a boy aged 5 to 17 in good health and CMV-seronegative.

The CDR3 is CASSLGGQPQHF. The DNA for the CDR3 is TGTGCCAGCAGCTTAGGAGGACAGCCCCAGCATTTT. The chain uses TRBV7-6 and TRBJ1-5, with unresolved D. The CDR3 covers 12 residues. The V end was cut by 1 base, the J end by 7 bases, with 5 bases between. CDR1 is SGHVS, CDR2 FNYEAQ, per germline.

This clone has only one observation. V usage is TRBV2 and J usage is TRBJ1-1; TRBD1 might be the D (6 bases). Germline V gene data show CDR1 as SNHLY and CDR2 as FYNNEI. Trimming stripped 6 bases from V and 3 bases from J, with 14 bases between. This CDR3 has 14 amino acids. DNA of the CDR3: TGTGCCAGCAGATTACAGGGTCTGTACACTGAAGCTTTCTTT. Its translation: CASRLQGLYTEAFF.

This clone was counted a single time. This chain links TRBV2 with TRBJ2-1; D might be TRBD2 (6 bases). V was pared by 1 base and J by 5 bases, with 9 bases between. The CDR3 is made up of 14 amino acids. Germline CDR1 and CDR2: SNHLY and FYNNEI. In DNA form, the CDR3 reads TGTGCCAGCAGTGAAGACAGGAGGGACAATGAGCAGTTCTTC. It is translated as CASSEDRRDNEQFF.

The chain combines TRBV7-3 with TRBJ2-7, with 11 positions matching TRBD1. This CDR3 contains 15 residues. Germline V gene sequence: CDR1 SGHTA, CDR2 FQGTGA. J was trimmed by 4 bases and V by 2 bases; bases with no gene match: 4. DNA of the CDR3: TGTGCCAGCAGCTTATCGGGACAGGGGGGGTACGAGCAGTACTTC. Its translation is CASSLSGQGGYEQYF.

The chain joins TRBV27 to TRBJ2-7; perhaps TRBD1 as D (6 bases). Germline CDR1 and CDR2: MNHEY and SMNVEV (reference sequence). V was trimmed by 0 bases and J by 5 bases, leaving 8 bases between them. The CDR3 is made up of 13 amino acids. CDR3 protein: CASSLSYRDEQYF. The CDR3 DNA sequence: TGTGCCAGCAGTTTATCATACAGGGACGAGCAGTACTTC.

The V gene is TRBV6-1, the J gene TRBJ2-1, with unresolved D. The germline V and J ends were trimmed by 1 base and 3 bases, with 13 bases remaining between them. CDR3 length: 16 amino acids. Germline assignment: CDR1 MNHNS and CDR2 SASEGT. CDR3 in DNA: TGTGCCAGCAGTGAAGAATCGGGTATACTCTACAATGAGCAGTTCTTC. It encodes CASSEESGILYNEQFF.

The rearrangement uses TRBV28 and TRBJ2-5; 9 nucleotides line up with TRBD2. The CDR3 contains 14 residues. Looked up from germline, CDR1 is MDHEN and CDR2 is SYDVKM. J lost 9 bases, V lost 1 base, and 6 bases had no gene match. CDR3 in DNA: TGTGCCAGCAGTTTATTGACCGCGGGGGGGTCCCAGTACTTC. Its protein product is CASSLLTAGGSQYF.

This clone showed up just a few times. This chain connects TRBV30 to TRBJ1-1; TRBD1 matches 8 bases. Losses at the gene ends were 5 bases for V and 6 bases for J; bases not matched to a gene: 5. The CDR3 covers 12 residues. Germline CDR1 GTSNPN, CDR2 SVGIG (reference sequence). Here the CDR3 DNA reads TGTGCCTGGGGCCAGGGGGCACCTGAAGCTTTCTTT. It codes for CAWGQGAPEAFF.

The chain is built from TRBV7-2 and TRBJ2-7; 8 bases line up with TRBD2. V was clipped by 5 bases and J by 3 bases; unmatched bases: 9. Germline V gives CDR1 SGHTA, CDR2 FQGNSA. This CDR3 region has 15 residues. In DNA, the CDR3 is TGTGCCAGCAGCCCACAACAGGGACTAGACTACGAGCAGTACTTC. Translation gives CASSPQQGLDYEQYF.

This chain links TRBV19 with TRBJ2-7, with 9 bases aligning to TRBD1. The V and J ends lost 1 base and 5 bases, in that order; junction bases with no gene match: 9. Germline V gives CDR1 LNHDA, CDR2 SQIVND (reference sequence). The CDR3 contains 16 residues. CDR3 protein: CASSIGRTGVFHEQYF. CDR3 bases: TGTGCCAGTAGTATAGGAAGGACAGGGGTTTTCCACGAGCAGTACTTC.

V and J are TRBV5-5 and TRBJ2-7; 9 positions match TRBD2. The V segment lost 2 bases and the J segment 3 bases; nucleotides outside the gene matches: 3. Germline assignment: CDR1 SGHKS and CDR2 YYEKEE (reference sequence). The length of the CDR3 is 14 residues. CDR3 DNA sequence: TGTGCCAGCAGCTTAGGACTAGCGAGCTACGAGCAGTACTTC. Its protein product is CASSLGLASYEQYF. The full variable domain, completed using reference TRBV5-5 and TRBJ2-7, is DAGVTQSPTHLIKTRGQQVTLRCSPISGHKSVSWYQQVLGQGPQFIFQYYEKEERGRGNFPDRFSARQFPNYSSELNVNALLLGDSALYLCASSLGLASYEQYFGPGTRLTVT.

The chain links TRBV27 to TRBJ1-2; 7 positions agree with TRBD1. V was pared by 3 bases and J by 6 bases, with 10 bases of the junction left unmatched. The germline V gene encodes CDR1 MNHEY and CDR2 SMNVEV (reference sequence). This CDR3 comprises 15 residues. DNA of the CDR3: TGTGCCAGCAGTTTCATAAGGGGGCAGGGGGATGGCTACACCTTC. Encoded protein: CASSFIRGQGDGYTF.

The chain employs TRBV19 and TRBJ1-2; a weak D match, TRBD1 (5 bases). The germline V gene has CDR1 LNHDA and CDR2 SQIVND (reference sequence). Between the trimmed V and J ends, which lost 7 bases and 6 bases, there was a span of 18 bases. The CDR3 has 14 amino acids. The CDR3 loop is CASTHPGGADGYTF. The CDR3 DNA reads TGTGCCAGTACCCACCCTGGAGGGGCGGATGGCTACACCTTC. Full variable domain (outside the CDR3, taken from reference TRBV19 and TRBJ1-2): DGGITQSPKYLFRKEGQNVTLSCEQNLNHDAMYWYRQDPGQGLRLIYYSQIVNDFQKGDIAEGYSVSREKKESFPLTVTSAQKNPTAFYLCASTHPGGADGYTFGSGTRLTVV.

The V and J genes are TRBV2 and TRBJ1-1; no firm D call. CDR3 size: 15 residues. CDR1 and CDR2 (germline): SNHLY, FYNNEI. Deletions cut 7 bases from V and 6 bases from J, with 21 bases between. The CDR3 nucleotides are TGTGCCAGCATTCCGGGGAGTGTCCCCACGGCTGAAGCTTTCTTT. Protein sequence: CASIPGSVPTAEAFF. The variable domain in full, with the rest retrieved from reference TRBV2 and TRBJ1-1, is EPEVTQTPSHQVTQMGQEVILRCVPISNHLYFYWYRQILGQKVEFLVSFYNNEISEKSEIFDDQFSVERPDGSNFTLKIRSTKLEDSAMYFCASIPGSVPTAEAFFGQGTRLTVV.

The chain carries TRBV7-9 and TRBJ1-1; D unresolved. The V end was cut by 1 base, the J end by 4 bases, with 13 bases between. Germline V gene data show CDR1 as SEHNR and CDR2 as FQNEAQ (reference sequence). The CDR3 has 15 residues. The CDR3 DNA reads as TGTGCCAGCAGCTTAGTAGGTGGGCCGACCACTGAAGCTTTCTTT. Its protein product is CASSLVGGPTTEAFF.

The CDR3 protein is CASNRVGLASYNEQFF. The CDR3 DNA reads TGTGCCAGCAATCGGGTAGGGCTAGCGAGTTACAATGAGCAGTTCTTC. V usage is TRBV2 and J usage is TRBJ2-1; TRBD2 is a possible D gene (6 bases). Germline V CDR1 and CDR2: SNHLY, FYNNEI. Deletions cut 7 bases from V and 4 bases from J, with 20 bases between. The CDR3 runs 16 residues. Complete variable domain (other parts from reference TRBV2 and TRBJ2-1): EPEVTQTPSHQVTQMGQEVILRCVPISNHLYFYWYRQILGQKVEFLVSFYNNEISEKSEIFDDQFSVERPDGSNFTLKIRSTKLEDSAMYFCASNRVGLASYNEQFFGPGTRLTVL.

The chain joins TRBV2 to TRBJ1-1, with a tentative D call TRBD1 (5 bases). CDR1 is SNHLY, CDR2 FYNNEI, per germline. V lost 1 base and J 3 bases, leaving 9 bases between the germline ends. This CDR3 is 14 amino acids long. Written as DNA, the CDR3 is TGTGCCAGCAGTGAAGAAGGGGTTTACACTGAAGCTTTCTTT. Translated: CASSEEGVYTEAFF.

The chain carries TRBV27 and TRBJ2-5, with a tentative D call TRBD1 (5 bases). The last part of the DNA fits TRBJ2-7 better; the J call may be wrong. Germline values: CDR1 MNHEY, CDR2 SMNVEV (reference sequence). There are 16 residues in the CDR3. CDR3: CASSFGRARASYEQYF. CDR3 nucleotides: TGTGCCAGCAGTTTTGGAAGAGCCAGGGCCTCCTACGAGCAGTACTTC.

The chain recombines TRBV9 with TRBJ2-5; D is perhaps TRBD2 (6 bases). Germline V CDR1 and CDR2: SGDLS, YYNGEE. Between the trimmed V and J ends, which lost 2 bases and 2 bases, there was a span of 10 bases. The CDR3 is 14 residues long. CDR3 protein: CASSVSGSQETQYF. CDR3 nucleotide sequence: TGTGCCAGCAGCGTTAGCGGTTCACAAGAGACCCAGTACTTC.

The chain links TRBV4-3 to TRBJ2-7, with D maybe TRBD1 (6 bases). CDR1 is LGHNA and CDR2 is YSLEER in the germline V gene. V was trimmed by 4 bases and J by 3 bases, leaving 16 bases between them. The CDR3 covers 15 residues. CDR3 DNA: TGCGCCAGCAGCCTATACAGGGACGGGAACTACGAGCAGTACTTC. Translation: CASSLYRDGNYEQYF.

This clone was observed a single time. The gene calls are TRBV9 and TRBJ2-1, with 10 bases that match TRBD1. The germline CDR1 and CDR2 sequences are SGDLS and YYNGEE. The CDR3 has 15 amino acids. J lost 5 bases, V lost 3 bases, and 5 bases had no gene match. CDR3 nucleotides: TGTGCCAGCAGCGAGACAGGGGGCCTTGACAATGAGCAGTTCTTC. It codes for CASSETGGLDNEQFF.

This chain joins TRBV2 and TRBJ1-2; no clear D gene. The ends were cut back, 8 bases at V and 0 bases at J, with 16 bases in the middle. There are 15 residues in the CDR3. Germline V gene data show CDR1 as SNHLY and CDR2 as FYNNEI. The CDR3 DNA reads TGTGCCAGCGAAAAACATCCCTCAGCTAACTATGGCTACACCTTC. Its protein product is CASEKHPSANYGYTF.

This rearrangement joins TRBV28 to TRBJ2-7, with TRBD1 as a possible D gene (6 bases). The CDR3 runs 16 residues. The ends were cut back, 6 bases at V and 0 bases at J, with 18 bases in the middle. CDR1 and CDR2 from the germline V gene are MDHEN and SYDVKM. CDR3 sequence (DNA): TGTGCCAGCAGCGGCAGGGGACACCAAAGCTCCTACGAGCAGTACTTC. Protein: CASSGRGHQSSYEQYF.

The CDR3 protein is CASSYLLSGTKNTEAFF. The CDR3 DNA reads as TGTGCCAGCAGCTACCTACTCTCCGGGACAAAGAACACTGAAGCTTTCTTT. The chain has TRBV5-6 and TRBJ1-1, with a tentative D call TRBD1 (6 bases). The V end lost 3 bases, the J end lost 1 base, and 19 bases lay between the germline ends. Germline V CDR1 and CDR2: SGHDT, YYEEEE. The CDR3 length is 17 residues.

The chain has TRBV10-2 and TRBJ2-3; TRBD2 agrees at 11 bases. Trimming removed 2 bases from V and 0 bases from J; junction bases left unmatched: 10. CDR1 WSHSY and CDR2 SAAADI come from the germline V gene. The CDR3 is 19 residues long. The CDR3 protein is CASSEVRGLAVGSTDTQYF. DNA for the CDR3: TGCGCCAGCAGTGAGGTTCGGGGACTAGCGGTTGGGAGCACAGATACGCAGTATTTT.